The 23 T cell receptor beta chains below all came from one sample that was sequenced in a study of immune cell composition in non-small cell lung cancer. Normal lung was taken at the farthest possible site, at least 3 cm from tumour. TCRdb's copy holds only in-frame clones and misses some; the assay was immunoSEQ multiplex PCR. In the table there are more than 15,000 clones, over 65% of which are singletons. The data also belong to a second study, concerning CD4 T cells in lung cancer.

The sequenced material came from non-adjacent lung tissue. The origin of the receptors is a human donor with non-small cell lung cancer.

The chain recombines TRBV10-3 with TRBJ2-7; the D is unclear. The CDR3 extends over 15 amino acids. Germline V gives CDR1 ENHRY, CDR2 SYGVKD. Trimming stripped 0 bases from V and 2 bases from J, with 11 bases between. This CDR3 is CAISESADGTYEQYF. As DNA, the CDR3 is TGTGCCATCAGTGAGTCGGCGGACGGAACCTACGAGCAGTACTTC.

The CDR3 DNA is TGTGCCAGCAGCACCATCGGACAGGGTTTTGGTTCACCCCTCCACTTT. It codes for CASSTIGQGFGSPLHF. The chain has TRBV28 and TRBJ1-6; 8 bases align to TRBD1. J lost 9 bases, V lost 6 bases, and 13 bases had no gene match. The CDR3 is 16 amino acids. Germline V lookup: CDR1 MDHEN, CDR2 SYDVKM.

This clone was picked up one time. Here the CDR3 reads CAWSAYALGAGSYNEQFF. The CDR3 nucleotides read TGTGCCTGGAGTGCCTATGCCCTTGGAGCGGGTTCCTACAATGAGCAGTTCTTC. The chain employs TRBV30 and TRBJ2-1; maybe TRBD2 (6 bases). Germline V CDR1 and CDR2: GTSNPN, SVGIG (reference sequence). V was pared by 1 base and J by 1 base, with 20 bases between. This CDR3 region has 18 residues.

This sequence joins TRBV7-2 and TRBJ1-5, with a tentative D call TRBD1 (6 bases). Trimming took off 3 bases at V and 2 bases at J, with 11 bases between the two ends. From germline, CDR1 is SGHTA and CDR2 FQGNSA. The CDR3 extends over 15 amino acids. The CDR3 nucleotides are TGTGCCAGCAGCTTTTCAGGACAGCGCAATCAGCCCCAGCATTTT. Translating gives CASSFSGQRNQPQHF.

The gene calls are TRBV10-3 and TRBJ1-1; D uncertain. The CDR3 consists of 14 residues. The germline V gene has CDR1 ENHRY and CDR2 SYGVKD. Trimming pared 6 bases from V and 5 bases from J, leaving 16 bases between. CDR3 in DNA: TGTGCCATCAGCCCCCGGGATGAGGCTACTGAAGCTTTCTTT. Protein product: CAISPRDEATEAFF.

The V call is TRBV15, the J call TRBJ2-7; 8 nucleotides line up with TRBD2. V gave up 3 bases and J gave up 3 bases; unmatched junction bases: 7. CDR1 is LNHNV, CDR2 YYDKDF, per germline (reference sequence). The CDR3 totals 15 residues. The CDR3 nucleotides are TGTGCCACCAGCAGGGGACTTCGGGGGGGCTACGAGCAGTACTTC. Its protein product is CATSRGLRGGYEQYF.

V gene TRBV6-5 combines with J gene TRBJ1-2; D not resolved. This CDR3 has 15 residues. CDR1 is MNHEY, CDR2 SVGAGI, per germline. The germline V and J ends were trimmed by 10 bases and 6 bases, with 24 bases remaining between them. The CDR3 spells CATSGWRTARDGYTF. As DNA, the CDR3 is TGTGCCACCTCCGGATGGAGAACAGCGAGGGATGGCTACACCTTC.

This clone was found once. The chain joins TRBV5-1 to TRBJ1-4, with 8 bases that match TRBD1. Germline CDR1 SGHRS, CDR2 YFSETQ. The CDR3 is 14 amino acids. The ends lost 2 bases at V and 7 bases at J; junction bases unmatched: 4. The chain's CDR3 is CASSFTGGFEKLFF. In DNA form, the CDR3 reads TGCGCCAGCAGCTTTACAGGGGGGTTTGAAAAACTGTTTTTT.

The V call is TRBV11-2, the J call TRBJ1-1, with 10 bases matching TRBD1. The germline CDR1 and CDR2 sequences are SGHAT and FQNNGV. The CDR3 is made up of 13 amino acids. J gave up 5 bases and V 4 bases, and 1 base lay outside the gene matches. CDR3 protein: CASSWTGGTEAFF. The CDR3 DNA follows: TGTGCCAGCAGCTGGACAGGGGGTACTGAAGCTTTCTTT.

The chain uses TRBV2 and TRBJ2-1, with 8 bases fitting TRBD2. The CDR3 is made up of 15 amino acids. Germline-derived CDR1 and CDR2 are SNHLY and FYNNEI. V shed 2 bases and J 5 bases; nucleotides not matched to a gene: 5. For the CDR3, the DNA is TGTGCCAGCAGTGAATTGGTACTAGCGGACAATGAGCAGTTCTTC. Translated, it gives CASSELVLADNEQFF.

This chain uses TRBV7-8 with TRBJ2-3; perhaps TRBD2 as D (6 bases). Germline V gives CDR1 SGHVS, CDR2 FQNEAQ. V dropped 1 base and J dropped 2 bases, with 10 bases sitting between them. The CDR3 contains 15 residues. CDR3: CASSLDGGSTDTQYF. The CDR3 coding sequence is TGTGCCAGCAGCTTAGACGGGGGATCCACAGATACGCAGTATTTT.

V and J are TRBV10-3 and TRBJ1-1; D might be TRBD1 (6 bases). CDR3 size: 13 residues. V shed 6 bases and J shed 1 base, with 9 bases lying between them. Germline V gene sequence: CDR1 ENHRY, CDR2 SYGVKD. CDR3 sequence reads: CAISRTENTEAFF. CDR3 bases: TGTGCCATCAGCCGGACAGAGAACACTGAAGCTTTCTTT.

The chain couples TRBV5-6 to TRBJ2-7, with D uncertain. The CDR3 totals 14 residues. V gave up 3 bases and J gave up 1 base, with 11 bases separating them. The V gene's germline CDR1 is SGHDT and CDR2 YYEEEE. The CDR3 protein is CASSSWTRSYEQYF. CDR3 bases: TGTGCCAGCAGCTCCTGGACCCGATCCTACGAGCAGTACTTC.

V gene TRBV4-1 combines with J gene TRBJ1-3; D is perhaps TRBD1 (5 bases). Trimming took 0 bases from V and 2 from J, leaving 8 bases between them. CDR3 length equals 15 residues. CDR1 is MGHRA, CDR2 YSYEKL, per germline. CDR3 loop: CASSQDGGTGNTIYF. CDR3 coding DNA: TGCGCCAGCAGCCAAGATGGGGGAACTGGAAACACCATATATTTT.

This clone showed up just a few times. The V call is TRBV6-6, the J call TRBJ2-7; tentatively, D is TRBD1 (6 bases). CDR1 MNHNY and CDR2 SVGAGI come from the germline V gene (reference sequence). The CDR3 is made up of 14 amino acids. Trimming took off 2 bases at V and 2 bases at J, with 10 bases between the two ends. The CDR3 loop is CASSYADSTYEQYF. In nucleotides, the CDR3 is TGTGCCAGCAGTTACGCGGACAGCACCTACGAGCAGTACTTC.

The V and J genes are TRBV5-1 and TRBJ2-5; D is unresolved. Germline lookup yields CDR1 SGHRS and CDR2 YFSETQ. The V and J ends lost 1 base and 3 bases respectively, with 4 bases between them. There are 12 residues in the CDR3. CDR3: CASSLSKETQYF. The CDR3 DNA is TGCGCCAGCAGCTTGTCCAAAGAGACCCAGTACTTC. Filled out from reference TRBV5-1 and TRBJ2-5, the complete variable domain reads KAGVTQTPRYLIKTRGQQVTLSCSPISGHRSVSWYQQTPGQGLQFLFEYFSETQRNKGNFPGRFSGRQFSNSRSEMNVSTLELGDSALYLCASSLSKETQYFGPGTRLLVL.

The V call is TRBV18, the J call TRBJ1-4; 7 bases fit TRBD1. The CDR3 has 15 residues. Germline lookup yields CDR1 KGHSH and CDR2 LQKENI. Germline trimming cut 5 bases from V and 0 bases from J; bases unmatched to any gene: 3. The CDR3 reads CASSRDRATNEKLFF. In DNA form, the CDR3 reads TGTGCCAGCTCAAGGGACAGAGCAACTAATGAAAAACTGTTTTTT.

This clone was seen once. The chain employs TRBV5-6 and TRBJ2-7; 12 bases match TRBD1. Looked up from germline, CDR1 is SGHDT and CDR2 is YYEEEE. After removal of 1 base from V and 7 bases from J, the junction contained 6 bases not matched to a gene. This CDR3 has 15 amino acids. The DNA of the CDR3 is TGTGCCAGCAGCTTGCCCGGGACAGGGGGCAATGAGCAGTACTTC. This codes for CASSLPGTGGNEQYF.

This chain links TRBV6-6 with TRBJ1-5, with TRBD1 as a possible D gene (5 bases). This CDR3 region has 15 residues. CDR1 is MNHNY, CDR2 SVGAGI, per germline (reference sequence). Trimming cost V 2 bases and J 2 bases, with 10 bases left between them. Here the CDR3 reads CASSYTGRRNQPQHF. In nucleotides, the CDR3 is TGTGCCAGCAGTTACACGGGACGGCGCAATCAGCCCCAGCATTTT.

The chain recombines TRBV19 with TRBJ2-3; possibly TRBD2 for D (5 bases). The V gene lost 2 bases and the J gene lost 6 bases, with 12 bases spanning the gap. CDR1 is LNHDA, CDR2 SQIVND, per germline (reference sequence). The CDR3 is 14 residues long. The CDR3 sequence is CASSIRGNRDTQYF. As DNA, the CDR3 is TGTGCCAGTAGTATACGAGGGAACCGTGATACGCAGTATTTT.

The chain combines TRBV4-3 with TRBJ2-3, with D hard to call. This CDR3 is built from 15 residues. Germline V lookup: CDR1 LGHNA, CDR2 YSLEER. V was shortened by 0 bases and J by 6 bases, with 13 bases between the two germline ends. The CDR3 region is CASSQETGWTDTQYF. The CDR3 DNA reads as TGCGCCAGCAGCCAAGAAACTGGATGGACGGATACGCAGTATTTT.

This rearrangement joins TRBV7-6 to TRBJ2-3; 8 bases agree with TRBD2. Germline CDR1 is SGHVS and CDR2 is FNYEAQ. The CDR3 extends over 17 amino acids. After removal of 2 bases from V and 5 bases from J, the junction contained 12 bases not matched to a gene. The CDR3 region is CASSLYPGGALGDTQYF. The CDR3 nucleotides are TGTGCCAGCAGCTTATACCCCGGGGGGGCCCTGGGAGATACGCAGTATTTT.

The chain is built from TRBV7-2 and TRBJ2-5; no definite D call. Germline-derived CDR1 and CDR2 are SGHTA and FQGNSA. V was cut by 5 bases and J by 5 bases, with 12 bases left in between. The CDR3 covers 13 residues. CDR3 DNA: TGTGCCAGCAGCGAAAGCCGTGGGGAGACCCAGTACTTC. Its translation is CASSESRGETQYF.